This T cell receptor (beta chain) was found in a study of blood T cells in healthy people across ages (dated by TCRdb to 2014 to 2015). Looking at the study overall: Template switching captured roughly one uniquely barcoded TCR beta cDNA molecule per two T cells in model experiments. The donors were divided into four age groups: young (average around 17 years), middle-aged (roughly 40), aged (approximately 64) and long-lived (approximately 74). Using deep sequencing normalized with unique cDNA molecular identifiers, the study measured how TCR beta repertoire diversity changes with age. For two donors (one aged 18 to 30 and one aged 80 or older), the study analyzed two additional independent replicas of 1 million unique cDNA reads from the same blood draw. The full study reports these points: The percentage of naive T cells measured by flow cytometry correlated strongly with observed TCR beta diversity. Compared with the aged group, the long-lived group had more naive CD4+ T cells, fewer expanded clones and increased TCR diversity, suggesting age selection. As age increased, observed TCR beta diversity per million T cells dropped in a roughly linear way, and a significant reduction was already evident by age approximately 40. Since profiling was done on bulk unsorted PBMCs, naive and antigen-experienced compartments could not be conclusively compared. Estimates of total diversity from one million sequenced T cells were regarded as lower bounds and underestimates. Donor CMV infection status was unknown, potentially confounding age-related changes in expanded clonotypes.

The 35 to 40 donors, aged about 6 to 95 years, were systemically healthy Caucasian individuals from Russia. Approximately 11 milliliters of peripheral blood were drawn from each donor into EDTA-treated Vacutainer tubes. Ficoll-Paque density-gradient centrifugation was used to isolate PBMCs, with at least 6 million per sample. Total RNA was extracted from PBMCs with Trizol reagent, with at least 5 micrograms obtained per sample. For every donor, flow cytometry on a PBMC aliquot measured the percentage of naive CD45RAhigh/CD27high T cells. Trimming takes 5 bases off V and 6 bases off J; junction bases not matched to a gene: 14. Reading the germline V gene (reference sequence) gives CDR1 DFQATT and CDR2 SNEGSKA. The CDR3 covers 15 residues, taking in both the cysteine and the phenylalanine. Only the CDR3 DNA is retained, 45 bases long and in frame from the first base. Receptor amplification or capture employed 5' RACE. TCRdb lists the instrument as Illumina HiSeq 2500. A second PCR of about 7 to 12 cycles was performed with a sample-barcoded 5' primer and a J-beta primer mix. A template-switch 5' adaptor carrying 12 random nucleotides introduced a unique molecular identifier onto each TCR beta cDNA molecule. Each sample yielded at least 2.5 million CDR3-containing paired-end reads. The Mint cDNA synthesis kit, primed by a TRBC-specific oligonucleotide, was used to synthesize first-strand cDNA from all RNA. After uracil-DNA glycosylase treatment, a first 18-cycle PCR used universal primers M1SS and BC2_uni_R on all cDNA. As for the original processing: Normalization of each sample was performed by random selection of 1 million high-quality reads, each carrying a distinct molecular identifier. Reads sharing molecular identifiers were discarded rather than binned into consensus sequences. MiTCR, run with a Q25 quality threshold and the strictest error-elimination algorithm, handled CDR3 identification, clonotype clustering and error correction. A nonparametric unseen species model with Euler transformation was used to estimate a lower bound on total TCR beta diversity. TCRdb redid the processing of the public reads, applying fastp at Q25 and MiXCR, and retained in-frame beta chains. One record per CDR3 amino acid sequence lists the most common genes and DNA. In this record, the V and J calls reflect TCRdb's handling and not the investigators' own analysis. The sample contains approximately 490,000 distinct CDR3 sequences, approximately 25% of them found a single time. Around 10% of the sample goes to the ten largest clones.

This clonotype was found once. Its antigen remains unidentified. No qualities accompany the bases; no much larger clone lies one base away. Separately, the same data were catalogued under a study of T cells of mothers and their children. The second source states: The donors were nine systemically healthy Caucasian individuals, made up of three mothers and their six children. cDNA synthesis consumed the entire amount of extracted RNA, loaded at 1.5 ug RNA in each 15 ul reaction. In the second PCR, the M1S primer added sample barcodes and 2-4 random nucleotides. Over 10 million TCR beta CDR3 reads came from each mother, compared with approximately 3 million reads from each child. In both related and unrelated pairs, thymic selection shapes the output of TCR recombination in a similar way, with inherited differences having only a minor effect. Related mother-child pairs always showed normalized repertoire overlap that was slightly higher than in unrelated mother-child pairs, though the difference was never significant. With a sensitivity of 90 to 100 clones per million clonotypes, no persistent microchimeric T cell clones were detected. The study used deep NGS to compare TCR beta repertoires of mothers and children, seeking features distinguishing related mother-child pairs from unrelated individuals. On average, the children were around 11 +/- 4 years old, while the mothers were roughly 36 +/- 4 years old. After adapters were ligated using NEBNext reagents, the libraries underwent 100+100 nt paired-end sequencing on an Illumina HiSeq 2000. To prevent cross-contamination, the mother and child libraries were prepared a month apart and were sequenced in separate runs. For each donor, somewhere between roughly 450,000 and 2,000,000 distinct TCR beta clonotypes were identified. Naive TCR beta clonotypes were estimated from low-frequency clonotypes matched to each donor's FACS-determined naive share, without sorting.

The sample consisted of blood. The chain couples TRBV20-1 to TRBJ1-1, with TRBD1 identical over 8 junction bases. This clonotype was sampled from a boy under 18 in good health. The nucleotides are TGCAGTGCTGGAGGGACAGGCCCTATGAGACCTGAAGCTTTCTTT. The encoded protein is CSAGGTGPMRPEAFF.